This TCR beta chain was retrieved from a study of T cells in Graves' hyperthyroidism and ophthalmopathy. In its sample, this clonotype was seen a few times. This CDR3 has 16 amino acids. Germline V gives CDR1 LNHDA, CDR2 SQIVND (reference sequence). Trimming stripped 4 bases from V and 4 bases from J, with 19 bases between. Researchers amplified the TCR beta CDR3 regions from RNA transcripts. Initially, a first-round RT-PCR of the TCR CDR3 employed the HTBI primer set. TCRdb re-derived calls from the multiplex PCR reads in MiXCR, one entry per CDR3 protein. The table includes 560,000 or so distinct CDR3 sequences, approximately 44% detected once.

The sequencing sample was made of peripheral blood or thyroid tissue (not recorded which). The V call is TRBV19, the J call TRBJ1-1, with D possibly TRBD1 on 5 matching bases. The clonotype was recovered from a woman aged 18 to 35 with Graves' hyperthyroidism. The CDR3 here is CASSTPEVSRGTEAFF. Here the CDR3 DNA reads TGTGCCAGTAGTACGCCGGAGGTTAGTAGGGGCACTGAAGCTTTCTTT.